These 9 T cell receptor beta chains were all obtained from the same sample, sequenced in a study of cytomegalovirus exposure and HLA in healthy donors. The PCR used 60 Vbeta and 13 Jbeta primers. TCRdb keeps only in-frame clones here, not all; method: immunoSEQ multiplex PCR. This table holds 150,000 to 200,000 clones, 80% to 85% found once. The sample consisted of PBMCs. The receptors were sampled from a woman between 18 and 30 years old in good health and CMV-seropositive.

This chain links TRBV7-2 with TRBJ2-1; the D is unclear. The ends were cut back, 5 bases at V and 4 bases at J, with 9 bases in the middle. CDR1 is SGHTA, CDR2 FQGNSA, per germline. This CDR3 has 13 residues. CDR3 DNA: TGTGCCAGCAGCGCACAGTCTTACAATGAGCAGTTCTTC. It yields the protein CASSAQSYNEQFF.

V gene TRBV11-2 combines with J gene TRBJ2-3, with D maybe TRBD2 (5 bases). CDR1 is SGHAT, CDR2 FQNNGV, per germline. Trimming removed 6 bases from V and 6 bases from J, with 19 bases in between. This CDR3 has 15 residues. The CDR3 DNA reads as TGTGCCAGCAGTTTCACCGGCCGGGGTGGGGATACGCAGTATTTT. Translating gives CASSFTGRGGDTQYF.

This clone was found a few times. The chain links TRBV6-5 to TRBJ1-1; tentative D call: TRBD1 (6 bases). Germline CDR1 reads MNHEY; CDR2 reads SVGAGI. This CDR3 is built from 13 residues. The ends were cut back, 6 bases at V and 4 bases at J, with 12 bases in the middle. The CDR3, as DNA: TGTGCCAGCAGCCAACAGGGCACCACTGAAGCTTTCTTT. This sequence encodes CASSQQGTTEAFF.

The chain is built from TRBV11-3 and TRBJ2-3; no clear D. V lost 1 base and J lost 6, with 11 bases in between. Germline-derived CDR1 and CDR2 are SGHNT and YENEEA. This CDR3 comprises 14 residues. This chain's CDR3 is CASSLGANTDTQYF. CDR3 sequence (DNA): TGTGCCAGCAGCTTAGGAGCGAATACGGATACGCAGTATTTT.

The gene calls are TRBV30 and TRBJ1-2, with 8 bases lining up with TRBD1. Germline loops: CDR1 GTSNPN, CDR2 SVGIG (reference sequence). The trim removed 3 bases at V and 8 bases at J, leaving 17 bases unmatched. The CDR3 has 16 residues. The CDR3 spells CAWRRPGARGPGGYTF. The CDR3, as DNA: TGTGCCTGGAGGAGGCCCGGGGCCAGGGGGCCGGGAGGCTACACCTTC. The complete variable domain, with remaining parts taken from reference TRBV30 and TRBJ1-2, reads SQTIHQWPATLVQPVGSPLSLECTVEGTSNPNLYWYRQAAGRGLQLLFYSVGIGQISSEVPQNLSASRPQDRQFILSSKKLLLSDSGFYLCAWRRPGARGPGGYTFGSGTRLTVV.

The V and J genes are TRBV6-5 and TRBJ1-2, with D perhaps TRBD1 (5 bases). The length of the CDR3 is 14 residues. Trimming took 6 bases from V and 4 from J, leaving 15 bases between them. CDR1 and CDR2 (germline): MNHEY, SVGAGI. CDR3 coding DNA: TGTGCCAGCAGCCGCGAGCGGGGGTTCTATGGCTACACCTTC. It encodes CASSRERGFYGYTF.

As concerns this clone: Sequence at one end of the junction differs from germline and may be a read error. The CDR3 coding sequence is TGTGCCAGCCGGGGAGGACCCGGGACCCCGTACTTC. This sequence encodes CASRGGPGTPYF. The rearrangement joins TRBV6-1 to TRBJ2-5, with D possibly matching TRBD2 (6 bases). The CDR3 totals 12 residues. Per germline, CDR1 MNHNS and CDR2 SASEGT.

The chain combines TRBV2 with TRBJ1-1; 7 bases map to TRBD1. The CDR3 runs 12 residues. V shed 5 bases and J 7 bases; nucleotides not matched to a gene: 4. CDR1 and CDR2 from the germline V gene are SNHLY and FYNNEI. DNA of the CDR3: TGTGCCAGCAGTCAGGGGGTCGGTGAAGCTTTCTTT. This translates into CASSQGVGEAFF. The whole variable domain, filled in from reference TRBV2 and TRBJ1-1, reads EPEVTQTPSHQVTQMGQEVILRCVPISNHLYFYWYRQILGQKVEFLVSFYNNEISEKSEIFDDQFSVERPDGSNFTLKIRSTKLEDSAMYFCASSQGVGEAFFGQGTRLTVV.

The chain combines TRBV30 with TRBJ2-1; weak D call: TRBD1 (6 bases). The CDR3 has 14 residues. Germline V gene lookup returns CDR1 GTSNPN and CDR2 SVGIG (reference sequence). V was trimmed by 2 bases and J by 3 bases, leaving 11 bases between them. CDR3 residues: CAWSWQGFYNEQFF. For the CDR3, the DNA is TGTGCCTGGAGTTGGCAGGGGTTCTACAATGAGCAGTTCTTC. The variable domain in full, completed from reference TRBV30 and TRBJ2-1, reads SQTIHQWPATLVQPVGSPLSLECTVEGTSNPNLYWYRQAAGRGLQLLFYSVGIGQISSEVPQNLSASRPQDRQFILSSKKLLLSDSGFYLCAWSWQGFYNEQFFGPGTRLTVL.